The 24 T cell receptor beta chains given below trace back to one sample, sequenced in a study of blood T cell repertoires in COVID-19 (dated by TCRdb to 2018 to 2021). Receptors were amplified or captured by the immunoSEQ multiplex PCR assay. TCRdb took over this immuneACCESS table, retaining in-frame rearrangements with V and J assigned. Such tables are incomplete; in checked studies, under half of the missing clones stem from an unresolved V gene, and the remainder is unexplained. The sample table lists around 300,000 clones, approximately 90% of them with a count of one. The ten largest clones capture roughly 1.7% of the sample. What was sequenced was peripheral blood. The receptors here all came from a woman aged 30 to 39 with COVID-19, enrolled during active disease.

The CDR3 region has the DNA TGTGCCAGCACCCCCTTACAGGGGGCATTGGGCGGCTACACCTTC. Amino acids: CASTPLQGALGGYTF. The J gene is TRBJ1-2, the V gene TRBV11-2; TRBD1 agrees at 9 bases. This CDR3 has 15 residues. The germline CDR1 and CDR2 sequences are SGHAT and FQNNGV. Unmatched junction bases numbered 14, after V lost 7 bases and J lost 8 bases. The variable domain in full, completed from reference TRBV11-2 and TRBJ1-2, reads EAGVAQSPRYKIIEKRQSVAFWCNPISGHATLYWYQQILGQGPKLLIQFQNNGVVDDSQLPKDRFSAERLKGVDSTLKIQPAKLEDSAVYLCASTPLQGALGGYTFGSGTRLTVV.

The rearrangement uses TRBV4-2 and TRBJ1-1, with 10 bases fitting TRBD1. The CDR3 totals 15 residues. V lost 1 base, J lost 5 bases, and 4 bases stayed unmatched. Germline CDR1 reads LGHNA; CDR2 reads YNFKEQ. The CDR3 DNA reads as TGTGCCAGCAGCCAAGGGGACAGGGGAGAAACTGAAGCTTTCTTT. It codes for CASSQGDRGETEAFF.

This clone was seen more than once but under ten times. The chain links TRBV5-6 to TRBJ2-7, with D unclear. Per the germline V gene, CDR1 is SGHDT and CDR2 is YYEEEE. Deletions cut 0 bases from V and 0 bases from J, with 4 bases between. The CDR3 spans 13 residues. This chain's CDR3 is CASSLANSYEQYV. The CDR3 DNA reads TGTGCCAGCAGCTTGGCTAACTCCTACGAGCAGTACGTC.

This clone was seen a single time. The CDR3 sequence is CASSIYRTSGGLSTDTQYF. The CDR3 DNA follows: TGTGCCAGTAGTATATACCGGACTAGCGGGGGACTAAGCACAGATACGCAGTATTTT. The V gene is TRBV19, the J gene TRBJ2-3; 13 bases agree with TRBD2. Germline CDR1 reads LNHDA; CDR2 reads SQIVND (reference sequence). V lost 2 bases to trimming and J lost 0 bases; unmatched junction nucleotides: 8. CDR3 size: 19 residues.

This rearrangement joins TRBV6-6 to TRBJ1-5, with TRBD1 as a possible D gene (6 bases). This CDR3 has 15 amino acids. Trimming cost V 7 bases and J 0 bases, with 13 bases left between them. Looked up from germline, CDR1 is MNHNY and CDR2 is SVGAGI (reference sequence). CDR3 protein: CASTRTAYSNQPQHF. As DNA, the CDR3 is TGTGCCAGCACCCGGACAGCTTATAGCAATCAGCCCCAGCATTTT.

The chain has TRBV6-5 and TRBJ1-2; perhaps TRBD1 as D (5 bases). Trimming left V 6 bases short and J 0 bases short, with 11 bases between. Germline-derived CDR1 and CDR2 are MNHEY and SVGAGI. The CDR3 is made up of 14 amino acids. The CDR3 DNA reads TGTGCCAGCAGCCCGACAGCCTCTAACTATGGCTACACCTTC. Protein sequence: CASSPTASNYGYTF.

The V call is TRBV6-5, the J call TRBJ1-1; D is perhaps TRBD1 (5 bases). CDR3 length: 11 amino acids. From germline, CDR1 is MNHEY and CDR2 SVGAGI. Trimming took 6 bases from V and 5 from J, leaving 7 bases between them. The CDR3 DNA reads as TGTGCCAGCAGCGGGGGGACTGAAGCTTTCTTT. It specifies CASSGGTEAFF.

V and J are TRBV5-1 and TRBJ1-6; D perhaps matches TRBD1 (5 bases). The CDR3 has 16 amino acids. Trimming shortened V by 7 bases and J by 12 bases, and 26 bases separated the two germline ends. Germline lookup yields CDR1 SGHRS and CDR2 YFSETQ. CDR3 protein: CASRGTGGGPLEPLHF. DNA of the CDR3: TGCGCCAGCCGGGGGACTGGGGGTGGGCCCCTGGAACCCCTCCACTTT.

The chain recombines TRBV4-2 with TRBJ1-3; TRBD1 matches at 7 bases. The CDR3 is 18 amino acids. Looked up from germline, CDR1 is LGHNA and CDR2 is YNFKEQ. With V trimmed by 3 bases and J by 0 bases, 11 bases remained unmatched. The CDR3 reads CASSHGQVDRDSGNTIYF. The DNA of the CDR3 is TGTGCCAGCAGCCACGGACAGGTGGACAGAGACTCTGGAAACACCATATATTTT.

The table lists this clone with a count of one. This chain connects TRBV3-1 (or the pseudogene TRBV3-2) to TRBJ2-2; D possibly corresponds to TRBD1 (6 bases). The germline gives CDR1 LGHDT, CDR2 YNNKEL (reference sequence). The length of the CDR3 is 14 residues. Between the trimmed V and J ends, which lost 4 bases and 5 bases, there was a span of 11 bases. In DNA form, the CDR3 reads TGTGCCAGCAGCCGGGACACCCCGACCGGGGAGCTGTTTTTT. Its protein is CASSRDTPTGELFF.

The V call is TRBV27, the J call TRBJ1-2, with D unclear. The CDR3 runs to 14 residues. Germline loops: CDR1 MNHEY, CDR2 SMNVEV (reference sequence). With 2 bases removed from V and 2 bases from J, the gap between germline ends came to 9 bases. In nucleotides, the CDR3 is TGTGCCAGCAGTTTAACCCCCGGGAACTATGGCTACACCTTC. The encoded protein is CASSLTPGNYGYTF.

In this sample, this clone turned up a few times. The rearrangement uses TRBV7-2 and TRBJ2-1, with 7 positions matching TRBD2. This CDR3 region has 13 residues. With 8 bases clipped from V and 12 bases from J, the junction kept 13 bases outside the gene matches. Germline values: CDR1 SGHTA, CDR2 FQGNSA. CDR3 DNA sequence: TGTGCCAGCGCCCCGGGGGGTAGGGGAGGGCAGTTCTTC. It is translated as CASAPGGRGGQFF. Filled out from reference TRBV7-2 and TRBJ2-1, the complete variable domain reads GAGVSQSPSNKVTEKGKDVELRCDPISGHTALYWYRQSLGQGLEFLIYFQGNSAPDKSGLPSDRFSAERTGGSVSTLTIQRTQQEDSAVYLCASAPGGRGGQFFGPGTRLTVL.

The V and J genes are TRBV6-1 and TRBJ1-1; 7 bases are shared with TRBD1. The J segment lost 0 bases and the V segment lost 2 bases, leaving 9 bases of the junction unmatched. CDR3 length: 17 residues. CDR1 is MNHNS and CDR2 is SASEGT in the germline V gene. CDR3 region: CASSERSTGTMNTEAFF. CDR3 nucleotide sequence: TGTGCCAGCAGTGAACGATCGACAGGGACCATGAACACTGAAGCTTTCTTT.

As DNA, the CDR3 is TGTGCCAGCAGCGTTAGGGGAGGATGGACTGAAGCTTTCTTT. It yields the protein CASSVRGGWTEAFF. V usage is TRBV2 and J usage is TRBJ1-1; TRBD1 might be the D (5 bases). Germline V lookup: CDR1 SNHLY, CDR2 FYNNEI. The CDR3 runs 14 residues. V was clipped by 6 bases and J by 5 bases, with 16 bases between them.

The J gene is TRBJ1-2, the V gene TRBV7-2; D not resolved. V lost 1 base and J 4 bases, leaving 10 bases between the germline ends. There are 14 residues in the CDR3. CDR1 and CDR2 (germline): SGHTA, FQGNSA. The CDR3 sequence: CASSLGWAGYGYTF. In DNA form, the CDR3 reads TGTGCCAGCAGCTTAGGGTGGGCGGGCTATGGCTACACCTTC.

V and J are TRBV3-1 (or the pseudogene TRBV3-2) and TRBJ2-2; tentatively, D is TRBD1 (7 bases). This CDR3 is 18 amino acids long. Germline CDR1 and CDR2: LGHDT and YNNKEL (reference sequence). Trimming took 0 bases from V and 1 from J, leaving 15 bases between them. The CDR3 here is CASSQDVGGGLNTGELFF. The CDR3 DNA is TGTGCCAGCAGCCAAGATGTAGGAGGGGGCCTGAACACCGGGGAGCTGTTTTTT.

This chain links TRBV18 with TRBJ1-1, with TRBD1 identical over 7 bases. Per the germline V gene, CDR1 is KGHSH and CDR2 is LQKENI. This CDR3 contains 13 residues. V gave up 4 bases and J gave up 4 bases; unmatched junction bases: 3. CDR3 region: CASSLDRATEAFF. The CDR3 nucleotides are TGTGCCAGCTCACTCGACAGGGCCACTGAAGCTTTCTTT.

The CDR3 DNA follows: TGCGCCAGCAGCCAAGAGTCGGGACAGGGTTCACTAGGGGGAAACACCATATATTTT. Translation: CASSQESGQGSLGGNTIYF. The chain carries TRBV4-3 and TRBJ1-3, with 9 nucleotides matching TRBD1. Germline V CDR1 and CDR2: LGHNA, YSLEER. The CDR3 has 19 residues. V was clipped by 0 bases and J by 4 bases; unmatched bases: 13.

The chain employs TRBV19 and TRBJ1-5, with D possibly matching TRBD1 (5 bases). The CDR3 covers 15 residues. V dropped 3 bases and J dropped 0 bases, with 9 bases sitting between them. Germline V gene sequence: CDR1 LNHDA, CDR2 SQIVND (reference sequence). CDR3 loop: CASSMLGHSNQPQHF. The CDR3 bases are TGTGCCAGTAGTATGTTAGGACATAGCAATCAGCCCCAGCATTTT.

The rearrangement uses TRBV7-9 and TRBJ2-2; 10 bases map to TRBD2. J lost 1 base, V lost 6 bases, and 5 bases had no gene match. The CDR3 extends over 16 amino acids. Germline lookup yields CDR1 SEHNR and CDR2 FQNEAQ (reference sequence). The CDR3 DNA is TGTGCCAGCAGGGACCGGACTAGCGGGAACACCGGGGAGCTGTTTTTT. This gives the protein CASRDRTSGNTGELFF.

The chain uses TRBV19 and TRBJ1-1, with 10 bases matching TRBD1. CDR3 size: 17 residues. Germline loops: CDR1 LNHDA, CDR2 SQIVND (reference sequence). The junction had 13 bases not matched to a gene; V was cut back by 4 bases and J by 5 bases. The CDR3 nucleotides are TGTGCCAGTAGTACGCCAAGTGGACAGGGGGGTAGGACTGAAGCTTTCTTT. Translation gives CASSTPSGQGGRTEAFF.

V is TRBV6-5 and J is TRBJ2-1, with 12 nucleotides matching TRBD1. In germline, CDR1 is MNHEY, CDR2 SVGAGI. V was pared by 2 bases and J by 13 bases, with 6 bases of the junction left unmatched. The CDR3 runs 14 residues. The CDR3: CASSYTGQGAPQFF. The CDR3 DNA is TGTGCCAGCAGTTACACGGGACAGGGGGCACCTCAGTTCTTC.

The rearrangement uses TRBV28 and TRBJ1-4; 8 nucleotides match TRBD1. This CDR3 is 15 amino acids long. Trimming cost V 1 base and J 4 bases; bases outside gene matches: 2. Per the germline V gene, CDR1 is MDHEN and CDR2 is SYDVKM. The CDR3 DNA follows: TGTGCCAGCAGTTTATTGACAGGGGTTAATGAAAAACTGTTTTTT. Its translation: CASSLLTGVNEKLFF. The whole variable domain, filled in from reference TRBV28 and TRBJ1-4, reads DVKVTQSSRYLVKRTGEKVFLECVQDMDHENMFWYRQDPGLGLRLIYFSYDVKMKEKGDIPEGYSVSREKKERFSLILESASTNQTSMYLCASSLLTGVNEKLFFGSGTQLSVL.

DNA for the CDR3: TGCGCCAGCAGCCCGGGACATCCCTTGGGGAACACTGAAGCTTTCTTT. Protein sequence: CASSPGHPLGNTEAFF. The chain links TRBV4-1 to TRBJ1-1, with a possible D match to TRBD1 (6 bases). V was clipped by 4 bases and J by 1 base, with 16 bases between them. This CDR3 comprises 16 residues. Germline-derived CDR1 and CDR2 are MGHRA and YSYEKL.